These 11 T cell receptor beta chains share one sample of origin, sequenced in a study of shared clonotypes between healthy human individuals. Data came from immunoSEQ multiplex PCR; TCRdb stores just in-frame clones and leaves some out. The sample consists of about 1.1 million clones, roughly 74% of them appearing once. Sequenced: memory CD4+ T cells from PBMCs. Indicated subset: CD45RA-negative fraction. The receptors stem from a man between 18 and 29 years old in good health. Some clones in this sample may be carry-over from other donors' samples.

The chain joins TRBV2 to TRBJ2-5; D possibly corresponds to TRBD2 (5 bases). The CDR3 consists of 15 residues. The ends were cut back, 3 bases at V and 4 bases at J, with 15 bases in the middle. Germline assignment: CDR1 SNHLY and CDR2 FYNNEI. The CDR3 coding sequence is TGTGCCAGCAGTGACGGTTTTAGGGCGGGAGAGACCCAGTACTTC. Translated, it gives CASSDGFRAGETQYF.

The CDR3 sequence: CASSSGGNQPQHF. The CDR3 nucleotides are TGTGCCAGCAGCTCCGGGGGCAATCAGCCCCAGCATTTT. V gene TRBV11-2 combines with J gene TRBJ1-5; D remains unclear. This CDR3 has 13 amino acids. V lost 4 bases and J lost 2, with 6 bases in between. Germline CDR1 is SGHAT and CDR2 is FQNNGV.

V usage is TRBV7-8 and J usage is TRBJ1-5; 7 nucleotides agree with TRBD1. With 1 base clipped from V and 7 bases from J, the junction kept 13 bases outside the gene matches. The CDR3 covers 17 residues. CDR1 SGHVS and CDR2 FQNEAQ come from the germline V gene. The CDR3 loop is CASSLVGLQGRIQPQHF. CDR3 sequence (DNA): TGTGCCAGCAGCTTAGTAGGTCTACAGGGGAGGATCCAGCCCCAGCATTTT.

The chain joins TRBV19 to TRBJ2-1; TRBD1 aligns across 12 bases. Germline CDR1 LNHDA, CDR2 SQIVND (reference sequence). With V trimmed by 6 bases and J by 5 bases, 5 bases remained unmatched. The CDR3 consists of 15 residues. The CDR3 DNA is TGTGCCAGTAGGCCGGGACAGGGGGCGCACAATGAGCAGTTCTTC. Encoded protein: CASRPGQGAHNEQFF. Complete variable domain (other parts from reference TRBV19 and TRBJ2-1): DGGITQSPKYLFRKEGQNVTLSCEQNLNHDAMYWYRQDPGQGLRLIYYSQIVNDFQKGDIAEGYSVSREKKESFPLTVTSAQKNPTAFYLCASRPGQGAHNEQFFGPGTRLTVL.

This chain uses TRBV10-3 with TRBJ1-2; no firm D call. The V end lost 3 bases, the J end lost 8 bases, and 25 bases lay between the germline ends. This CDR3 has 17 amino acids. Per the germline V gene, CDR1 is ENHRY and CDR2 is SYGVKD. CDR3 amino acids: CAISDSPPLPPVDGYTF. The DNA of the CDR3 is TGTGCCATCAGTGATTCGCCACCCCTTCCTCCCGTCGACGGCTACACCTTC.

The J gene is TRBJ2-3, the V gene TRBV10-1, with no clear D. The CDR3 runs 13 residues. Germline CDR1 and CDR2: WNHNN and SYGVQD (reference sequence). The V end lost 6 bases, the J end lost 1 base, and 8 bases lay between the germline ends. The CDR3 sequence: CASSPRGTDTQYF. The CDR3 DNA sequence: TGCGCCAGCAGCCCAAGGGGCACAGATACGCAGTATTTT.

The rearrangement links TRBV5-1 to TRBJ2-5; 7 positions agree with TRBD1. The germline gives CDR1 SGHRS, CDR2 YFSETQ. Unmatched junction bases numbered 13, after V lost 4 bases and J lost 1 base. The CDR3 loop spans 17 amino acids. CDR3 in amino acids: CASSLGTAGTAQETQYF. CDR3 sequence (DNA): TGCGCCAGCAGCCTAGGGACAGCCGGGACGGCCCAAGAGACCCAGTACTTC. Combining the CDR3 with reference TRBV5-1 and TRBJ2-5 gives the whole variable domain KAGVTQTPRYLIKTRGQQVTLSCSPISGHRSVSWYQQTPGQGLQFLFEYFSETQRNKGNFPGRFSGRQFSNSRSEMNVSTLELGDSALYLCASSLGTAGTAQETQYFGPGTRLLVL.

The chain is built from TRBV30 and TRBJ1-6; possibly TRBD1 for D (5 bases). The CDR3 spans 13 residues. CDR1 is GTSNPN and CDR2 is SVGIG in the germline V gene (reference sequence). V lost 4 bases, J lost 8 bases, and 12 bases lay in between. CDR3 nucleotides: TGTGCCTGGATGGCAGGGAGTGATTCACCCCTCCACTTT. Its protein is CAWMAGSDSPLHF.

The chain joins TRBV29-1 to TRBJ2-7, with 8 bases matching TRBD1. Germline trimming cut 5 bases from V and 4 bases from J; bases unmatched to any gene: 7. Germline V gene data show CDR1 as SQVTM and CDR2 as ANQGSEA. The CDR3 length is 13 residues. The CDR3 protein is CSVRPGTGYEQYF. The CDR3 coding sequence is TGCAGCGTTCGTCCCGGGACAGGTTACGAGCAGTACTTC.

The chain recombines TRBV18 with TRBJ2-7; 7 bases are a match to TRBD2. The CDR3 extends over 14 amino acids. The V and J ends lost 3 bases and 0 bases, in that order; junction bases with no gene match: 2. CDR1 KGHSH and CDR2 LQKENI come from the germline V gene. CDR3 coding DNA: TGTGCCAGCTCACCTCGGGGGGTCTCCTACGAGCAGTACTTC. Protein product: CASSPRGVSYEQYF.

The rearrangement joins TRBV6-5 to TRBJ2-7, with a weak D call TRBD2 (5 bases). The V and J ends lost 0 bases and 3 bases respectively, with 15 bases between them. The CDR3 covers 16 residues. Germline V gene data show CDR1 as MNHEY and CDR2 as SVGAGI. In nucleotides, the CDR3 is TGTGCCAGCAGTTACTCGTCGGACTTCACGTACTACGAGCAGTACTTC. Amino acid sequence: CASSYSSDFTYYEQYF.